Presented here are 23 T cell receptor beta chains from one specimen sequenced in a study of response to subunit inactivated influenza vaccine. MiXCR, applied by TCRdb to the RT-PCR reads, yields one record per CDR3 protein. The sample contains 400,000 to 650,000 distinct CDR3 sequences, less than 7.5% of which appear only once. This material consisted of PBMCs from blood, taken about 23 months after vaccination. The source of these receptors is a man aged 45 to 75 who received an inactivated influenza vaccine.

This clonotype has at least ten counts. The gene calls are TRBV12-3 or TRBV12-4 and TRBJ2-3; 7 bases map to TRBD2. The J segment lost 5 bases and the V segment lost 3 bases, leaving 14 bases of the junction unmatched. This CDR3 spans 17 amino acids. This CDR3 is CASSFRSGRGSGDTQYF. The CDR3 DNA follows: TGTGCCAGCAGTTTCAGGTCAGGGAGGGGCAGTGGAGATACGCAGTATTTT.

This clonotype has ten or more counts. CDR3 sequence reads: CASSDRQGKTQYF. As DNA, the CDR3 is TGTGCCAGCAGCGATCGACAGGGAAAGACCCAGTACTTC. The V gene is TRBV14, the J gene TRBJ2-5; 7 bases are a match to TRBD1. Germline lookup yields CDR1 SGHDN and CDR2 FVKESK. CDR3 size: 13 residues. Trimming at V came to 5 bases and at J to 6 bases, leaving 6 bases not matched to a gene.

This clonotype has at least ten counts. CDR3 bases: TGTGCCACCAGTGATCTCGGGGAGGGAACAGATACGCAGTATTTT. It specifies CATSDLGEGTDTQYF. The chain is built from TRBV24-1 and TRBJ2-3; TRBD2 aligns across 7 bases. V lost 3 bases and J lost 3; bases outside the gene matches: 5. Germline V gene lookup returns CDR1 KGHDR and CDR2 SFDVKD. The CDR3 runs 15 residues.

Many counts were recorded for this clonotype. This chain uses TRBV7-8 with TRBJ2-7; D remains ambiguous. This CDR3 region has 14 residues. Between the trimmed V and J ends, which lost 7 bases and 1 base, there was a span of 14 bases. Germline V gene sequence: CDR1 SGHVS, CDR2 FQNEAQ. CDR3 region: CASTPAVWSYEQYF. CDR3 nucleotides: TGTGCCAGCACACCTGCTGTCTGGTCCTACGAGCAGTACTTC.

The chain recombines TRBV7-2 with TRBJ1-5; TRBD1 matches 9 bases. In germline, CDR1 is SGHTA, CDR2 FQGNSA. The CDR3 is 16 residues long. The junction had 11 bases not matched to a gene; V was cut back by 4 bases and J by 7 bases. CDR3 in amino acids: CASSSRPGTGLQPQHF. The CDR3 DNA reads TGTGCCAGCAGCTCCCGCCCCGGGACAGGGCTCCAGCCCCAGCATTTT.

There are many counts of this clonotype. This chain joins TRBV9 and TRBJ2-3, with TRBD2 matching over 7 bases. This CDR3 contains 16 residues. Trimming removed 4 bases from V and 0 bases from J; junction bases left unmatched: 8. The V gene's germline CDR1 is SGDLS and CDR2 YYNGEE. CDR3 residues: CASSLITSASTDTQYF. The CDR3 DNA is TGTGCCAGCAGCCTGATCACTAGCGCGAGCACAGATACGCAGTATTTT.

At least ten counts were recorded for this clonotype. The CDR3 nucleotides are TGTGCCAGCAGTTTGGAGGGGGCCGGGGAGCTGTTTTTT. This encodes CASSLEGAGELFF. The chain recombines TRBV7-2 with TRBJ2-2; tentatively, D is TRBD1 or TRBD2 (6 bases each). The V end lost 6 bases, the J end lost 6 bases, and 11 bases lay between the germline ends. Germline assignment: CDR1 SGHTA and CDR2 FQGNSA. CDR3 length: 13 residues.

On this clonotype: A much bigger clone sits one base away, suggesting this may be a read error. This chain connects TRBV6-5 to TRBJ2-3; 8 bases match TRBD2. From germline, CDR1 is MNHEY and CDR2 SVGAGI. With V trimmed by 4 bases and J by 5 bases, 8 bases remained unmatched. The CDR3 length is 15 residues. In DNA form, the CDR3 reads TGTGCCAGCAGTTTGAGCGGGAGTAGGAAAGATACGCAGTATTTT. Its translation is CASSLSGSRKDTQYF.

The chain uses TRBV6-2 or TRBV6-3 and TRBJ2-5, with 9 bases identical to TRBD1. The V gene's germline CDR1 is MNHEY and CDR2 SVGEGT. The CDR3 runs 16 residues. V was clipped by 5 bases and J by 5 bases; unmatched bases: 12. The CDR3 here is CASSDPGQGSRETQYF. The CDR3 nucleotides read TGTGCCAGCAGTGACCCGGGACAGGGCTCGCGGGAGACCCAGTACTTC.

This clonotype was seen a handful of times. This chain links TRBV20-1 with TRBJ2-5, with 8 bases identical to TRBD1. The CDR3 is 14 residues long. Germline trimming cut 3 bases from V and 2 bases from J; bases unmatched to any gene: 5. Looked up from germline, CDR1 is DFQATT and CDR2 is SNEGSKA (reference sequence). The CDR3 sequence is CSASRGQVQETQYF. The CDR3 DNA is TGCAGTGCTAGTAGGGGACAGGTACAAGAGACCCAGTACTTC.

In this sample, this clonotype turned up a few times. This sequence joins TRBV29-1 and TRBJ2-3, with D tentatively TRBD1 or TRBD2 (5 bases each). V lost 4 bases and J lost 5, with 16 bases in between. This CDR3 is built from 14 residues. Germline values: CDR1 SQVTM, CDR2 ANQGSEA. Here the CDR3 reads CSVVGTPIGDTQYF. The DNA of the CDR3 is TGCAGCGTTGTCGGGACCCCAATCGGAGATACGCAGTATTTT.

This clonotype was observed a few times. V gene TRBV5-1 combines with J gene TRBJ2-5, with D unresolved. This CDR3 is 15 amino acids long. Trimming left V 0 bases short and J 2 bases short, with 11 bases between. CDR1 and CDR2 (germline): SGHRS, YFSETQ. The chain's CDR3 is CASSLAGVGQETQYF. The CDR3, as DNA: TGCGCCAGCAGCTTGGCTGGGGTTGGTCAAGAGACCCAGTACTTC.

The V gene is TRBV3-1, the J gene TRBJ2-2; maybe TRBD1 (5 bases). Deletions cut 6 bases from V and 1 base from J, with 18 bases between. This CDR3 has 17 amino acids. CDR1 and CDR2 (germline): LGHDT, YNNKEL (reference sequence). The chain's CDR3 is CASSSRQYLMNTGELFF. In nucleotides, the CDR3 is TGTGCCAGCAGTTCTAGACAGTACCTCATGAACACCGGGGAGCTGTTTTTT. Combining the CDR3 with reference TRBV3-1 and TRBJ2-2 gives the whole variable domain DTAVSQTPKYLVTQMGNDKSIKCEQNLGHDTMYWYKQDSKKFLKIMFSYNNKELIINETVPNRFSPKSPDKAHLNLHINSLELGDSAVYFCASSSRQYLMNTGELFFGEGSRLTVL.

The chain carries TRBV5-1 and TRBJ2-6; D is unclear. The CDR3 contains 16 residues. In germline, CDR1 is SGHRS, CDR2 YFSETQ. The V and J ends lost 0 bases and 0 bases respectively, with 7 bases between them. The CDR3 DNA reads as TGCGCCAGCAGCTTGGGCCCCAACTCTGGGGCCAACGTCCTGACTTTC. Amino acids: CASSLGPNSGANVLTF. Filled out from reference TRBV5-1 and TRBJ2-6, the complete variable domain reads KAGVTQTPRYLIKTRGQQVTLSCSPISGHRSVSWYQQTPGQGLQFLFEYFSETQRNKGNFPGRFSGRQFSNSRSEMNVSTLELGDSALYLCASSLGPNSGANVLTFGAGSRLTVL.

The table lists this clonotype with a few counts. CDR3 sequence reads: CASASVAGLSYNEQFF. DNA for the CDR3: TGTGCCAGCGCCTCGGTAGCGGGACTCTCCTACAATGAGCAGTTCTTC. The V gene is TRBV6-2 or TRBV6-3, the J gene TRBJ2-1; 8 bases match TRBD2. V trimming: 8 bases; J trimming: 0 bases; junction bases outside the gene matches: 9. The CDR3 covers 16 residues. CDR1 is MNHEY, CDR2 SVGEGT, per germline.

The sample holds many counts of this clonotype. The chain recombines TRBV7-6 with TRBJ2-2; TRBD1 matches at 7 bases. CDR3 length: 16 amino acids. Looked up from germline, CDR1 is SGHVS and CDR2 is FNYEAQ. V gave up 6 bases and J gave up 4 bases; unmatched junction bases: 11. This CDR3 reads CASRTNTGDSTGELFF. The DNA for the CDR3 is TGTGCCAGCAGAACAAACACAGGGGATTCCACCGGGGAGCTGTTTTTT.

The J gene is TRBJ2-7, the V gene TRBV4-3; possible D gene TRBD2, 5 bases. Trimming pared 2 bases from V and 6 bases from J, leaving 8 bases between. Germline assignment: CDR1 LGHNA and CDR2 YSLEER. This CDR3 has 12 residues. CDR3 nucleotides: TGCGCCAGCAGCCAACAGGCGGGCGAGCAGTACTTC. Amino acid sequence: CASSQQAGEQYF.

This chain uses TRBV3-1 with TRBJ2-3, with D tentatively TRBD2 (5 bases). The CDR3 consists of 12 residues. Trimming removed 6 bases from V and 6 bases from J, with 10 bases in between. Germline-derived CDR1 and CDR2 are LGHDT and YNNKEL (reference sequence). This CDR3 is CASRNPGDTQYF. Here the CDR3 DNA reads TGTGCCAGCAGGAACCCGGGGGATACGCAGTATTTT.

This clonotype was recorded a few times. V gene TRBV20-1 combines with J gene TRBJ2-7; 10 nucleotides agree with TRBD2. CDR3 length equals 14 residues. Losses at the gene ends were 4 bases for V and 3 bases for J; bases not matched to a gene: 6. CDR1 is DFQATT and CDR2 is SNEGSKA in the germline V gene (reference sequence). The CDR3 reads CSAKLAGSYYEQYF. The CDR3 DNA reads as TGCAGTGCTAAACTAGCGGGATCCTACTACGAGCAGTACTTC.

The genes are TRBV6-2 or TRBV6-3 and TRBJ2-3; 7 bases line up with TRBD2. V shed 7 bases and J 10 bases; nucleotides not matched to a gene: 11. The CDR3 spans 13 residues. Germline V CDR1 and CDR2: MNHEY, SVGEGT. The CDR3 here is CASTAGRGSAQYF. In DNA form, the CDR3 reads TGTGCCAGCACAGCGGGGAGGGGTTCCGCGCAGTATTTT.

The chain recombines TRBV4-2 with TRBJ2-2, with TRBD2 identical over 13 bases. Trimming cost V 8 bases and J 6 bases; bases outside gene matches: 6. The CDR3 is made up of 15 amino acids. Germline CDR1 and CDR2: LGHNA and YNFKEQ. CDR3 coding DNA: TGTGCCAGCGGAACTAGCGGGGGGGCCCCCGGGGAGCTGTTTTTT. Translation gives CASGTSGGAPGELFF.

The V gene is TRBV7-2, the J gene TRBJ1-1, with a possible D match to TRBD1 (6 bases). Trimming pared 0 bases from V and 5 bases from J, leaving 13 bases between. CDR3 size: 15 residues. The germline CDR1 and CDR2 sequences are SGHTA and FQGNSA. CDR3 DNA: TGTGCCAGCAGCTTAGCGCTCGGGGGCAGAACTGAAGCTTTCTTT. Translation gives CASSLALGGRTEAFF.

This clonotype was observed a handful of times. The chain has TRBV7-2 and TRBJ2-1; 12 bases are shared with TRBD2. This CDR3 region has 16 residues. CDR1 is SGHTA, CDR2 FQGNSA, per germline. V shed 5 bases, J shed 4 bases, and the junction held 6 bases outside the gene matches. CDR3 nucleotide sequence: TGTGCCAGCAGCCCGCCTAGCGGGAGGGGTTACAATGAGCAGTTCTTC. The encoded protein is CASSPPSGRGYNEQFF. The full variable domain, rest sourced from reference TRBV7-2 and TRBJ2-1, is GAGVSQSPSNKVTEKGKDVELRCDPISGHTALYWYRQSLGQGLEFLIYFQGNSAPDKSGLPSDRFSAERTGGSVSTLTIQRTQQEDSAVYLCASSPPSGRGYNEQFFGPGTRLTVL.